This T cell receptor (beta chain) was obtained from a study of cytomegalovirus exposure and HLA in healthy donors. PCR amplification relied on 60 Vbeta primers (plus 13 Jbeta primers). Per the original methods: As a later analysis found, there were approximately 80 million unique TCR beta chains, of which 8.5 million to 13 million were shared. Clones were read by immunoSEQ multiplex PCR, and TCRdb kept only the in-frame ones, dropping some. That table is the source of V, J and clone size, and D and trimming were worked out from the DNA. Among almost 200,000 clones listed, 79% were seen once. Broader study findings: Earlier analysis looked at TCR beta V segments, and most were productive about 87% or about 30% of the time. Some V segments could not be told apart, so they were left out, TRBV6-2 and TRBV6-3 among them.

The V gene's germline CDR1 is GTSNPN and CDR2 SVGIG (reference sequence). The ends lost 5 bases at V and 7 bases at J; junction bases unmatched: 10. The CDR3 length is 14 residues. A note on this clone: The antigen is undetermined.

The sequenced sample was PBMCs. The chain has TRBV30 and TRBJ2-1, with TRBD2 identical over 8 bases. The TCR sequence derives from a woman in her 30s in good health and CMV-seropositive. CDR3 DNA sequence: TGTGCCTGGGGACGGGAGGGCCTAAAGAATGAGCAGTTCTTC. Translation gives CAWGREGLKNEQFF.